These 5 T cell receptor beta chains were sequenced from one sample in a study of CD8+CD57+ T cells in acquired aplastic anemia. Using genomic DNA as the template, TCR beta VDJ and CDR3 profiling was carried out. TCRdb analysed the reads with MiXCR anew, one entry per CDR3 protein. The table shows approximately 170,000 distinct CDR3 sequences, with 50% to 75% occurring only once. The sequencing input was sorted CD4+, CD8+, or CD8+CD57+ T cells (not recorded which) from PBMCs. These receptors originate from a human donor in good health.

V gene TRBV7-8 combines with J gene TRBJ2-7, with TRBD1 matching 7 bases. The ends lost 4 bases at V and 3 bases at J; junction bases unmatched: 9. CDR1 is SGHVS and CDR2 is FQNEAQ in the germline V gene. This CDR3 comprises 15 residues. CDR3 bases: TGTGCCAGCAGCTCCCGGGACAGACGTCACTACGAGCAGTACTTC. Translated, it gives CASSSRDRRHYEQYF.

This clonotype has just a few counts. The gene calls are TRBV14 and TRBJ2-7; D is ambiguous. V gave up 2 bases and J gave up 6 bases, with 5 bases separating them. The CDR3 has 11 amino acids. CDR1 SGHDN and CDR2 FVKESK come from the germline V gene. CDR3 coding DNA: TGTGCCAGCAGCCAATTCAGCGAGCAGTACTTC. Translation gives CASSQFSEQYF.

This chain links TRBV15 with TRBJ2-7, with TRBD2 as a possible D gene (6 bases). Per germline, CDR1 LNHNV and CDR2 YYDKDF (reference sequence). The ends were cut back, 4 bases at V and 3 bases at J, with 7 bases in the middle. The CDR3 has 12 residues. The CDR3 region has the DNA TGTGCCACCAGCACCGGGGGCTACGAGCAGTACTTC. Amino acid sequence: CATSTGGYEQYF. The full variable domain, its missing parts supplied by reference TRBV15 and TRBJ2-7, is DAMVIQNPRYQVTQFGKPVTLSCSQTLNHNVMYWYQQKSSQAPKLLFHYYDKDFNNEADTPDNFQSRRPNTSFCFLDIRSPGLGDTAMYLCATSTGGYEQYFGPGTRLTVT.

The chain uses TRBV15 and TRBJ2-1, with 7 nucleotides matching TRBD1. With V trimmed by 0 bases and J by 5 bases, 4 bases remained unmatched. The CDR3 consists of 15 residues. CDR1 LNHNV and CDR2 YYDKDF come from the germline V gene (reference sequence). The CDR3 region is CATSRDGDSDNEQFF. The CDR3 DNA follows: TGTGCCACCAGCAGAGATGGGGACAGCGACAATGAGCAGTTCTTC.

The chain joins TRBV7-8 to TRBJ2-7; perhaps TRBD2 as D (5 bases). Germline V lookup: CDR1 SGHVS, CDR2 FQNEAQ. V lost 3 bases, J lost 5 bases, and 11 bases lay in between. The CDR3 is 13 amino acids. The CDR3, as DNA: TGTGCCAGCAGCTTGAGTAGGAGGAACGAGCAGTACTTC. As protein: CASSLSRRNEQYF.